The 7 T cell receptor beta chains presented below share a single source sample, sequenced in a study of blood T cell repertoires in COVID-19. The table came from immunoSEQ multiplex PCR; TCRdb's copy has only in-frame clones and leaves some out. This table holds around 99,000 clones, approximately 80% found once. The sequenced material came from peripheral blood. Receptor source: a man between 65 and 85 years old with acute or convalescent COVID-19.

The J gene is TRBJ2-7, the V gene TRBV5-1; D gene ambiguous. Looked up from germline, CDR1 is SGHRS and CDR2 is YFSETQ. V lost 5 bases to trimming and J lost 0 bases, with 12 bases between them. The CDR3 loop spans 14 amino acids. The CDR3 DNA is TGCGCCAGCAGTGGTGAAGGAGTCTCCTACGAGCAGTACTTC. Translating gives CASSGEGVSYEQYF.

The gene calls are TRBV14 and TRBJ1-1; 7 positions match TRBD1. Germline CDR1 and CDR2: SGHDN and FVKESK. This CDR3 spans 18 amino acids. V shed 6 bases and J 2 bases; nucleotides not matched to a gene: 18. The chain's CDR3 is CASRPYGGMTGLNTEAFF. DNA for the CDR3: TGTGCCAGCAGGCCTTATGGGGGCATGACAGGGCTCAACACTGAAGCTTTCTTT.

The rearrangement uses TRBV6-5 and TRBJ1-2; 12 positions agree with TRBD1. Germline V lookup: CDR1 MNHEY, CDR2 SVGAGI. CDR3 length: 15 amino acids. J gave up 0 bases and V 6 bases, and 2 bases lay outside the gene matches. CDR3 loop: CASRGTGGANYGYTF. As DNA, the CDR3 is TGTGCCAGCAGGGGGACAGGGGGCGCTAACTATGGCTACACCTTC.

V usage is TRBV2 and J usage is TRBJ2-2, with D unclear. CDR3 length: 14 amino acids. CDR1 is SNHLY, CDR2 FYNNEI, per germline. Trimming took off 4 bases at V and 4 bases at J, with 10 bases between the two ends. The DNA of the CDR3 is TGTGCCAGCAGTGGACAAATGTCCACCGGGGAGCTGTTTTTT. Residues: CASSGQMSTGELFF.

As to this clone: One junction end does not reproduce the germline sequence, and a read error may be involved. The CDR3 reads CASSFEQGNTGELFF. CDR3 in DNA: TGTGCTAGCAGCTTTGAACAGGGTAACACCGGGGAGCTGTTTTTT. This chain connects TRBV7-7 to TRBJ2-2, with D perhaps matching TRBD1 (6 bases). Germline CDR1 SSHAT, CDR2 FNYEAQ (reference sequence). This CDR3 comprises 15 residues.

This chain connects TRBV3-1 (or the pseudogene TRBV3-2) to TRBJ1-5, with a tentative D call TRBD1 (6 bases). Germline-derived CDR1 and CDR2 are LGHDT and YNNKEL (reference sequence). The CDR3 is made up of 15 amino acids. V was shortened by 4 bases and J by 0 bases, with 10 bases between the two germline ends. CDR3 in amino acids: CASSPRQVSNQPQHF. Written as DNA, the CDR3 is TGTGCCAGCAGCCCTAGACAGGTTAGCAATCAGCCCCAGCATTTT.

The count of this clone is one. This chain uses TRBV19 with TRBJ1-2; 8 bases are a match to TRBD1. The CDR3 length is 15 residues. V gave up 1 base and J gave up 4 bases; unmatched junction bases: 5. The germline CDR1 and CDR2 sequences are LNHDA and SQIVND (reference sequence). The CDR3 nucleotides read TGTGCCAGTAGTATAGGCCCTACAGGGGGCTATGGCTACACCTTC. Its translation: CASSIGPTGGYGYTF.